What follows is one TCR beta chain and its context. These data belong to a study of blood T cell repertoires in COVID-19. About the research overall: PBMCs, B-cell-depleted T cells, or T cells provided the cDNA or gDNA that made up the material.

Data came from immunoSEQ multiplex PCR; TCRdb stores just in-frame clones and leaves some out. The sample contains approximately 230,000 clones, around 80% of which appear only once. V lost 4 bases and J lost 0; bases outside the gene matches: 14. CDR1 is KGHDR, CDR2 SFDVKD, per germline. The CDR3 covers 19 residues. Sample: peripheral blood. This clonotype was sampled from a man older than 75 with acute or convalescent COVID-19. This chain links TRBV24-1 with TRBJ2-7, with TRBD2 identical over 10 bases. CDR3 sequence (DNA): TGTGCCACCAGTGACGACGCCGGGACTAGCGTAAGGAGCTCCTACGAGCAGTACTTC. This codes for CATSDDAGTSVRSSYEQYF.